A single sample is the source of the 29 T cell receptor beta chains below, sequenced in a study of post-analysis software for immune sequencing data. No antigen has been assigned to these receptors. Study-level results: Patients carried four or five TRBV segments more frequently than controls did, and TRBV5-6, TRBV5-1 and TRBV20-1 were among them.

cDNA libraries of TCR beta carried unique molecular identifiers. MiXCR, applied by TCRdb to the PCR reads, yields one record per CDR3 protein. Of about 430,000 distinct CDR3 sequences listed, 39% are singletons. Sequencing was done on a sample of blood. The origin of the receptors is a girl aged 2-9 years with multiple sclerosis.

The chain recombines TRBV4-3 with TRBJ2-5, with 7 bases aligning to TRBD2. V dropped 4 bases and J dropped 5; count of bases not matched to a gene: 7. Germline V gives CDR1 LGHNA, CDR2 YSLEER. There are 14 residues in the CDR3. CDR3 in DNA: TGCGCCAGCAGCCCTTCTGGGAGGGCCGAGACCCAGTACTTC. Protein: CASSPSGRAETQYF.

Here the CDR3 reads CASGWREQFF. The CDR3, as DNA: TGTGCCAGCGGGTGGAGGGAGCAGTTCTTC. This chain links TRBV27 with TRBJ2-1, with D perhaps matching TRBD2 (5 bases). The V end lost 8 bases, the J end lost 10 bases, and 9 bases lay between the germline ends. This CDR3 has 10 amino acids. The germline V gene encodes CDR1 MNHEY and CDR2 SMNVEV (reference sequence).

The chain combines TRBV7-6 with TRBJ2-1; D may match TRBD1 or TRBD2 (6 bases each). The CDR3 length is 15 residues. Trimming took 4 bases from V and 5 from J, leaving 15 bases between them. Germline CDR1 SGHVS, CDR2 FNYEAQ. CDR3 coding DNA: TGTGCCAGCAGCTGGGGGGCGGGATCCCACAATGAGCAGTTCTTC. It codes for CASSWGAGSHNEQFF.

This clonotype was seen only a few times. The CDR3 DNA follows: TGCGCCAGCAGCCCCCAGGCAGGGAAAGAGCCCCAGCATTTT. Amino acids: CASSPQAGKEPQHF. The chain uses TRBV5-1 and TRBJ1-5; D perhaps matches TRBD1 (5 bases). Germline assignment: CDR1 SGHRS and CDR2 YFSETQ. The CDR3 extends over 14 amino acids. The V gene lost 4 bases and the J gene lost 8 bases, with 16 bases spanning the gap.

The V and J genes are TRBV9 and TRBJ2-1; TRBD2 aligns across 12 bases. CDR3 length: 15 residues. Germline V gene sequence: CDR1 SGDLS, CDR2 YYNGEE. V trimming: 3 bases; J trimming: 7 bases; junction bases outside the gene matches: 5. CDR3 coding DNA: TGTGCCAGCAGCGCAGGACTAGCGGGGAGGAATGAGCAGTTCTTC. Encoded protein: CASSAGLAGRNEQFF.

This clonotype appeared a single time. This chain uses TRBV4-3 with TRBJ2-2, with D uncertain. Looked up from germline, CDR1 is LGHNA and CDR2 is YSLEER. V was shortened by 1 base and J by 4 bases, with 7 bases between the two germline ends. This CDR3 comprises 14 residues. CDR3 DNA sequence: TGCGCCAGCAGCCAAGGGCTCCGCACCGGGGAGCTGTTTTTT. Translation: CASSQGLRTGELFF.

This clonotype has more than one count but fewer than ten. CDR3 amino acids: CASSDGIAYEQYF. The DNA of the CDR3 is TGTGCCAGCAGTGACGGCATCGCCTACGAGCAGTACTTC. The V and J genes are TRBV6-2 or TRBV6-3 and TRBJ2-4; D call uncertain. The J call could be wrong; TRBJ2-7 is a better fit for the DNA end. The germline V gene has CDR1 MNHEY and CDR2 SVGEGT. This CDR3 is built from 13 residues.

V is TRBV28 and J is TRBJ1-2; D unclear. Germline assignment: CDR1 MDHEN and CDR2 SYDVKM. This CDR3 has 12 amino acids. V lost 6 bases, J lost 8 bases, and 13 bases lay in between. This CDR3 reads CASSQFKSGYTF. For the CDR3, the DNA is TGTGCCAGCAGCCAGTTTAAGTCGGGCTACACCTTC.

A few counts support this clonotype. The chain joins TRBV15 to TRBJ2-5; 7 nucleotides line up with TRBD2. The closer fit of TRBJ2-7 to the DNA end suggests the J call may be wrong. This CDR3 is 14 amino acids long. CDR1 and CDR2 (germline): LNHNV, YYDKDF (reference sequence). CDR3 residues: CATSWREGLGEQYF. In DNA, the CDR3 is TGTGCCACCTCCTGGAGGGAGGGATTAGGCGAGCAGTACTTC.

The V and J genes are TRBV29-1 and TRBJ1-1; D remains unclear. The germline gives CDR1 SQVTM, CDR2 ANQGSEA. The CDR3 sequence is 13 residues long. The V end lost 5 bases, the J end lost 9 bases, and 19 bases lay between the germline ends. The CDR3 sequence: CSVRMRYGRQAFF. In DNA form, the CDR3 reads TGCAGCGTTAGGATGAGGTATGGCAGACAAGCTTTCTTT.

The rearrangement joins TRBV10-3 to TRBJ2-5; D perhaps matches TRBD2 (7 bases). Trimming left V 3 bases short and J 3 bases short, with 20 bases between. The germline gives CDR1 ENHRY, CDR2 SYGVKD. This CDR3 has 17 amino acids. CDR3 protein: CAISDLRGTTQKETQYF. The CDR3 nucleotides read TGTGCCATCAGTGACCTGCGGGGGACAACTCAAAAAGAGACCCAGTACTTC.

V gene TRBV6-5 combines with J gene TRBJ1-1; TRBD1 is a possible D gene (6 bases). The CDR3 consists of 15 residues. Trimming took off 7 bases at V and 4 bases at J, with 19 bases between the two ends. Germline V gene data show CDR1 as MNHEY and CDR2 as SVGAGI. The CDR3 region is CASIQTQGMSTEAFF. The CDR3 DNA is TGTGCCAGCATTCAGACGCAGGGGATGAGCACTGAAGCTTTCTTT.

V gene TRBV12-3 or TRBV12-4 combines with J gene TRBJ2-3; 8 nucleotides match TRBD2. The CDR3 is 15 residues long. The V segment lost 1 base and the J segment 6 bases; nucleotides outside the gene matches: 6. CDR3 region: CASSLVPAGVDTQYF. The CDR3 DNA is TGTGCCAGCAGTTTAGTACCAGCGGGGGTGGATACGCAGTATTTT.

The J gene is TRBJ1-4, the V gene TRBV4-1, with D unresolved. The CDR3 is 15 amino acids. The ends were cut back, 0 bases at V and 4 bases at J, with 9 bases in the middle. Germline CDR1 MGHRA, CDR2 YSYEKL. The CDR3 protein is CASSQDVDVNEKLFF. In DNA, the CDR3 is TGCGCCAGCAGCCAAGATGTGGACGTTAATGAAAAACTGTTTTTT.

CDR3 DNA sequence: TGCGCCAACAATCGGGGGCTGAAGGTCGAGACCCAGTACTTC. This codes for CANNRGLKVETQYF. The chain combines TRBV4-1 with TRBJ2-5, with D perhaps matching TRBD1 or TRBD2 (6 bases each). CDR3 length equals 14 residues. Germline CDR1 is MGHRA and CDR2 is YSYEKL. Trimming removed 10 bases at V and 5 bases at J, with 20 bases between.

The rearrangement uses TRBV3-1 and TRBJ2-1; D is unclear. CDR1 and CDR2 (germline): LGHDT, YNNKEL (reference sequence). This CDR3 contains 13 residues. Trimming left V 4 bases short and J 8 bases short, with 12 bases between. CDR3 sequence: CASSREEFDEQFF. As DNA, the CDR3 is TGTGCCAGCAGCCGAGAAGAATTCGATGAGCAGTTCTTC.

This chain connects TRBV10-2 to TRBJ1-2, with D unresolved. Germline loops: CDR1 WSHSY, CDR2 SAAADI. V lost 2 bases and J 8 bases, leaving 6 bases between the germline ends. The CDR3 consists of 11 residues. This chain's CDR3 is CASSEGGGYTF. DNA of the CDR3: TGCGCCAGCAGTGAGGGCGGGGGCTACACCTTC.

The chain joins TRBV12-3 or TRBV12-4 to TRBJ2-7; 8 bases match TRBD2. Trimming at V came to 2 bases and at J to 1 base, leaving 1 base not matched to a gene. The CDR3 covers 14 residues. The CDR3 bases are TGTGCCAGCAGTTTACTAGCGGGTTCCTACGAGCAGTACTTC. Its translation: CASSLLAGSYEQYF.

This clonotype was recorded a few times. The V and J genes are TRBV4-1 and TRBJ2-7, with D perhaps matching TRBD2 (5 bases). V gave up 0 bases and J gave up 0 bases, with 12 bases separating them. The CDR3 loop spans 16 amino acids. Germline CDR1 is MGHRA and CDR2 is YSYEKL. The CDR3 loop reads CASSQDFGISSYEQYF. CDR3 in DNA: TGCGCCAGCAGCCAAGACTTCGGGATTAGCTCCTACGAGCAGTACTTC.

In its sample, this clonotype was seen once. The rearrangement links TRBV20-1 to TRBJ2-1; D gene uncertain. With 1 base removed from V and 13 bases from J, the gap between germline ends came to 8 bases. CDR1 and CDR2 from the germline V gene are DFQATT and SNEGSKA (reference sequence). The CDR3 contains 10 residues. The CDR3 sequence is CSARVQTQFF. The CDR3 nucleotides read TGCAGTGCTAGAGTACAGACCCAGTTCTTC.

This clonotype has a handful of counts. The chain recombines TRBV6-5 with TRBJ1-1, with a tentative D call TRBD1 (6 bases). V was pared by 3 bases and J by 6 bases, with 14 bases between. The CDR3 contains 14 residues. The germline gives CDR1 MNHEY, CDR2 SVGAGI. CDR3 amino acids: CASSYFGRGAEAFF. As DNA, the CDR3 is TGTGCCAGCAGTTATTTCGGGAGGGGGGCTGAAGCTTTCTTT.

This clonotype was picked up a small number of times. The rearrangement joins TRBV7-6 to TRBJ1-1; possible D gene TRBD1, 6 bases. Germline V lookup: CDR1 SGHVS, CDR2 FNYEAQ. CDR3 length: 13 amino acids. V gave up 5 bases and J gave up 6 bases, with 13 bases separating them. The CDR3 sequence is CASSPTDRPEAFF. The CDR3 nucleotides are TGTGCCAGCAGCCCTACAGACAGGCCTGAAGCTTTCTTT.

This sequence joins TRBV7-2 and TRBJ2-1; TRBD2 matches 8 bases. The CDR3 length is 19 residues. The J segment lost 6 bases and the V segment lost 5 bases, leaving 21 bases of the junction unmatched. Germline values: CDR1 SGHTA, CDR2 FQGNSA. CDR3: CASSNTDPSLAGLTNEQFF. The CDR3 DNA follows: TGTGCCAGCAGCAACACGGACCCTTCCCTAGCGGGTTTAACCAATGAGCAGTTCTTC.

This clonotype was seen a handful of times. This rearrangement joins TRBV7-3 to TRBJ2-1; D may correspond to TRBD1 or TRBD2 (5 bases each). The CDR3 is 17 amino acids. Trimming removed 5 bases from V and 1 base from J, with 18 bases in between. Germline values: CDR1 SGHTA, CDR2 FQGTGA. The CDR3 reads CASSGGGPKGSYNEQFF. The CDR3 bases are TGTGCCAGCAGCGGCGGCGGGCCCAAGGGGTCCTACAATGAGCAGTTCTTC.

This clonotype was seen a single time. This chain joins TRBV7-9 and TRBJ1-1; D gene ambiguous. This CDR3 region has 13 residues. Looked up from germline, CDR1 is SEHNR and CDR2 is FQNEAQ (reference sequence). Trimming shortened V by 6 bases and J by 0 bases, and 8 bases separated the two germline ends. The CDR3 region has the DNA TGTGCCAGCAGGTTTAGGGTGAACACTGAAGCTTTCTTT. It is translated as CASRFRVNTEAFF.

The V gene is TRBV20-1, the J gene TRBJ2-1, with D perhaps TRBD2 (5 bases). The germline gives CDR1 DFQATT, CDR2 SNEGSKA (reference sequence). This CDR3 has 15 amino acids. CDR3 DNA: TGCAGCCTTACCCGAGGGTGGGGAAGTGGGAGTGAGCAGTTCTTC. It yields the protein CSLTRGWGSGSEQFF.

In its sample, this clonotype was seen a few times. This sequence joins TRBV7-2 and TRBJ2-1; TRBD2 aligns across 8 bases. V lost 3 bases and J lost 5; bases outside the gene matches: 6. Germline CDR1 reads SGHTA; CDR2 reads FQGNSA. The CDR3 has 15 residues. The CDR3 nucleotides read TGTGCCAGCAGCTTCGGGGGGGGAACACACAATGAGCAGTTCTTC. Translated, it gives CASSFGGGTHNEQFF.

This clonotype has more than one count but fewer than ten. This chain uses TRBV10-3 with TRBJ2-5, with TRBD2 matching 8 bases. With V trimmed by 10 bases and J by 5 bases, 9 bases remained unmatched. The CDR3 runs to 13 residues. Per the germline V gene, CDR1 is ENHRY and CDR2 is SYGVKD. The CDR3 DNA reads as TGTGCCACCGGGGGGGCAGGGTCCGAGACCCAGTACTTC. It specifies CATGGAGSETQYF.

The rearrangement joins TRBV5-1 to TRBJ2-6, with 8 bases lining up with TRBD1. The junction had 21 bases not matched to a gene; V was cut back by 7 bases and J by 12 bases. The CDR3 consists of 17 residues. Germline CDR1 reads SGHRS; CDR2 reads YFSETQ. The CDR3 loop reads CASRLTSTGTGIFVLTF. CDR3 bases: TGCGCCAGCCGGCTCACCTCAACCGGGACAGGCATCTTCGTCCTGACTTTC.